The clone carrying this TCR beta chain was seen repeatedly, ten times or more. The data are from a study of T cell repertoires in cytomegalovirus infection. V lost 6 bases and J lost 4, with 15 bases in between. The germline V gene has CDR1 SEHNR and CDR2 FQNEAQ (reference sequence). The CDR3 sequence is 14 residues long. TCRdb re-analysed the reads in MiXCR, keeping a single row per CDR3 protein. The data show 65,000 to 95,000 distinct CDR3 sequences, with 3.7% seen just once and over 4.5% held by the top ten. The sequenced material came from PBMCs. J is TRBJ1-2 and V is TRBV7-9; D perhaps matches TRBD1 (6 bases). The receptor comes from a human donor in good health (CMV status not recorded). Some clones in this sample may be carry-over from other donors' samples. The CDR3 is CASSHPGDPYGYTF. Here the CDR3 DNA reads TGTGCCAGCAGTCATCCAGGGGACCCCTATGGCTACACCTTC.